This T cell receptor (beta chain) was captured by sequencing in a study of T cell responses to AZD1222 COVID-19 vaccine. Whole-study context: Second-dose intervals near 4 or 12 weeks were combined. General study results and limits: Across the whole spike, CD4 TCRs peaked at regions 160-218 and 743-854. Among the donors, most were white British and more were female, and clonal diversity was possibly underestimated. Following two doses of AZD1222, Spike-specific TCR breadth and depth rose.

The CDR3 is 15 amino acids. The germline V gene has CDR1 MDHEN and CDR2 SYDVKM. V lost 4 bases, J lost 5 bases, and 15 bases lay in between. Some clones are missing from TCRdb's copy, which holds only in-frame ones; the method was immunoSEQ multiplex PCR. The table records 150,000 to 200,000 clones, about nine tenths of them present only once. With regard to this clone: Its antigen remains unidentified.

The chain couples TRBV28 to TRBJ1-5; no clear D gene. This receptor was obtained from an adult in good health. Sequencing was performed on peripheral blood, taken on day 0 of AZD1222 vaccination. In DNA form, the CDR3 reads TGTGCCAGCAGTTGGTGGGGAGGATCGGATCAGCCCCAGCATTTT. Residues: CASSWWGGSDQPQHF.